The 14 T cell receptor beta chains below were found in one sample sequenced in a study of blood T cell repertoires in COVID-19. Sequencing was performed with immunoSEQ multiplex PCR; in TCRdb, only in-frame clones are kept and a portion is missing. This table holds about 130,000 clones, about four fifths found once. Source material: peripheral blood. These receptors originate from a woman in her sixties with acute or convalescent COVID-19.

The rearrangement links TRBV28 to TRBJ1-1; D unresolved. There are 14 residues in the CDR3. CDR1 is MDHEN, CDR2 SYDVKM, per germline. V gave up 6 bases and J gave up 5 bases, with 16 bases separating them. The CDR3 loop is CASRDSTSGTEAFF. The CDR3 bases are TGTGCCAGCAGGGACTCAACCTCGGGGACTGAAGCTTTCTTT. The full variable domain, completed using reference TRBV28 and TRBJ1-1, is DVKVTQSSRYLVKRTGEKVFLECVQDMDHENMFWYRQDPGLGLRLIYFSYDVKMKEKGDIPEGYSVSREKKERFSLILESASTNQTSMYLCASRDSTSGTEAFFGQGTRLTVV.

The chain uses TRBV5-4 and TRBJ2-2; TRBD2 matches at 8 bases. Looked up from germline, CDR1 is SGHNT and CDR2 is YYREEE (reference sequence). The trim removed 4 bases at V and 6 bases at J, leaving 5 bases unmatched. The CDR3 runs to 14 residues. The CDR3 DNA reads TGTGCCAGCAGCCTGTACGGGGGGGCCGGGGAGCTGTTTTTT. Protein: CASSLYGGAGELFF.

The CDR3 nucleotides are TGTGCCAGCAGCCCAAGCGGGGGGGCTCTGAATGAGCAGTTCTTC. Translation: CASSPSGGALNEQFF. This sequence joins TRBV5-4 and TRBJ2-1; 10 bases agree with TRBD2. The CDR3 spans 15 residues. Germline CDR1 is SGHNT and CDR2 is YYREEE (reference sequence). After removal of 4 bases from V and 7 bases from J, the junction contained 8 bases not matched to a gene.

DNA for the CDR3: TGTGCCAGCTCACCGAAACGGACAGGTTATTACGAGCAGTACTTC. It specifies CASSPKRTGYYEQYF. J is TRBJ2-7 and V is TRBV18; TRBD1 matches at 7 bases. Looked up from germline, CDR1 is KGHSH and CDR2 is LQKENI. The CDR3 loop spans 15 amino acids. V trimming: 3 bases; J trimming: 4 bases; junction bases outside the gene matches: 9.

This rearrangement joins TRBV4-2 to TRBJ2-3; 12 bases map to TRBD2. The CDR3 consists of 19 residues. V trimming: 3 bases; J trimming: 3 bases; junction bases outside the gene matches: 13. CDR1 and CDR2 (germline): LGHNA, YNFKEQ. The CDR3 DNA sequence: TGTGCCAGCAGCCAGGCGGGGAGTACTAGCGGGGGGAGGACAGATACGCAGTATTTT. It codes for CASSQAGSTSGGRTDTQYF.

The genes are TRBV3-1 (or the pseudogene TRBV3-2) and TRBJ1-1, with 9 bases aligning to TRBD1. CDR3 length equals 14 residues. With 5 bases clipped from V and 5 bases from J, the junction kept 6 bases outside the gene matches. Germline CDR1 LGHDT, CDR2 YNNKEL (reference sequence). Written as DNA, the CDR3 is TGTGCCAGCAGCGTAACAGGGGGCTCGACTGAAGCTTTCTTT. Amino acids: CASSVTGGSTEAFF.

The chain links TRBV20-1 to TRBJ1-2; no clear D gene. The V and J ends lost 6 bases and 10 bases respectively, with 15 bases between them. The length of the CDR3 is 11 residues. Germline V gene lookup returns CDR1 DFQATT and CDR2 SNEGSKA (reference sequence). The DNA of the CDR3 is TGCAGTGCCATAGAGGACTATATCTACACCTTC. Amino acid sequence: CSAIEDYIYTF.

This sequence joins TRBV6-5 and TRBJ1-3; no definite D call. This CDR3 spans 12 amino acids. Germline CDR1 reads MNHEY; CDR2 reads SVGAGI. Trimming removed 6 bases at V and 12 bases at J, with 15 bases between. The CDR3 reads CASSPGEHHIYF. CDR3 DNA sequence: TGTGCCAGCAGCCCCGGAGAGCACCACATATATTTT.

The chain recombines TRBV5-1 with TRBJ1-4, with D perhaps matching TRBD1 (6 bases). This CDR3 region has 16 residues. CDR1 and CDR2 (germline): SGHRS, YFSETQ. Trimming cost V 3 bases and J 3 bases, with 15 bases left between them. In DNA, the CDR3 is TGCGCCAGCAGCTCAACAGGGTTCTTATCTAATGAAAAACTGTTTTTT. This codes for CASSSTGFLSNEKLFF.

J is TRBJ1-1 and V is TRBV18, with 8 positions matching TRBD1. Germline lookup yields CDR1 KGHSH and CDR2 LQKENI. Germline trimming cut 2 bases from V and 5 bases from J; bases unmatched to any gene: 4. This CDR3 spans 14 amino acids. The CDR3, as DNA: TGTGCCAGCTCACCAGGACAGGGCACTACTGAAGCTTTCTTT. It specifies CASSPGQGTTEAFF.

This chain's CDR3 is CATSRDPPTGSANEKLFF. CDR3 nucleotide sequence: TGTGCCACCAGCAGAGACCCCCCTACAGGGTCGGCTAATGAAAAACTGTTTTTT. The chain uses TRBV15 and TRBJ1-4; D is perhaps TRBD1 (6 bases). The V and J ends lost 0 bases and 3 bases respectively, with 17 bases between them. This CDR3 spans 18 amino acids. CDR1 is LNHNV, CDR2 YYDKDF, per germline (reference sequence).

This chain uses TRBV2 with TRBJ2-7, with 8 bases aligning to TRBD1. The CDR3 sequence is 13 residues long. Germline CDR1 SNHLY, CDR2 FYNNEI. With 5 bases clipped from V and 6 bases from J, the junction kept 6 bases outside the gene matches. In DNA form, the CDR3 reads TGTGCCAGCAGTCTGACAGGGGAGAGCGAGCAGTACTTC. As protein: CASSLTGESEQYF.

CDR3 sequence (DNA): TGTGCCAGCAGCCAAATGGGACAGGGGAATATCGGCTACACCTTC. This translates into CASSQMGQGNIGYTF. V gene TRBV4-2 combines with J gene TRBJ1-2; 10 positions agree with TRBD1. CDR3 length equals 15 residues. J gave up 8 bases and V 2 bases, and 8 bases lay outside the gene matches. Per the germline V gene, CDR1 is LGHNA and CDR2 is YNFKEQ.

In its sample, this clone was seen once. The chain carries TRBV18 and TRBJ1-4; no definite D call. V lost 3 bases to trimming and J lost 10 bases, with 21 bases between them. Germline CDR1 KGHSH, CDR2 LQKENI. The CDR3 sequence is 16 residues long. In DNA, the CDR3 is TGTGCCAGCTCACCGCCGTTGGACTCCCAAAGCGGAAAACTGTTTTTT. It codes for CASSPPLDSQSGKLFF.